This TCR beta chain was identified in a study of cytomegalovirus exposure and HLA in healthy donors. General observations from the study: Analyzed later, association rates of TCRs varied across HLA loci, with DRB1 most and HLA-C fewest. One variant, a missense change in DCLRE1C, was linked in a later analysis to TCR beta V- and J-gene trimming. About 87% or about 30% of the time was how often most TCR beta V segments were productive, according to an earlier analysis. Analysis performed later found about 17,000 TCR beta sequences associated with HLA alleles at 0.05 false discovery rate.

V shed 2 bases and J shed 4 bases, with 7 bases lying between them. Germline V gene sequence: CDR1 SGDLS, CDR2 YYNGEE. This CDR3 comprises 14 residues. A note on this clone: The antigen is undetermined.

Researchers ran the PCR with 60 Vbeta and 13 Jbeta primers. The repertoire was sequenced with immunoSEQ multiplex PCR; TCRdb's copy has only in-frame clones and lacks some. This sample contains some 130,000 clones. Sample: PBMCs. This receptor was identified in a man between 18 and 35 years old in good health and CMV-seronegative. V usage is TRBV9 and J usage is TRBJ1-6, with a weak D call TRBD1 (5 bases). CDR3 bases: TGTGCCAGCAGCGTGACAGCTTATAATTCACCCCTCCACTTT. Its protein product is CASSVTAYNSPLHF.